The 18 T cell receptor beta chains in this list originate from one sample, sequenced in a study of T cells in Graves' hyperthyroidism and ophthalmopathy (dated by TCRdb to between 2018 and 2021). Library preparation employed multiplex PCR. Sequenced on an Illumina HiSeq 2000. The TCR beta CDR3 regions were amplified from the RNA transcripts. For the first round of RT-PCR on the TCR CDR3, the HTBI primer set was used together with the Qiagen OneStep RT-PCR kit. TCRdb passed the public sequencing reads through fastp at Q25 and MiXCR, retaining productive beta sequences. Every entry covers one CDR3 protein and lists the most common genes and DNA from its rows. This sample gives 550,000 to 700,000 distinct CDR3 sequences in total; under 15% of them show up just once. The ten largest clones capture around 4.5% of the sample. The sequenced sample consisted of blood. Receptors were obtained from a woman aged 35 to 49 with Graves' ophthalmopathy.

In its sample, this clonotype was seen many times. This sequence joins TRBV10-3 and TRBJ2-5, with TRBD1 matching 8 bases. Germline CDR1 and CDR2: ENHRY and SYGVKD. The CDR3 sequence is 17 residues long. V lost 6 bases to trimming and J lost 2 bases; unmatched junction nucleotides: 14. The CDR3 loop is CAISQGFGQGKQETQYF. The DNA for the CDR3 is TGTGCCATCAGCCAGGGTTTTGGACAGGGAAAACAAGAGACCCAGTACTTC.

This clonotype was picked up many times. Here the CDR3 reads CASSLTLSGYGYTF. Written as DNA, the CDR3 is TGTGCCAGCAGTTTAACGCTGAGTGGCTATGGCTACACCTTC. The V and J genes are TRBV12-3 or TRBV12-4 and TRBJ1-2; no firm D call. Trimming stripped 2 bases from V and 4 bases from J, with 11 bases between. The CDR3 is 14 residues long.

The chain has TRBV6-1 and TRBJ1-1, with D hard to call. Trimming pared 4 bases from V and 4 bases from J, leaving 13 bases between. Germline values: CDR1 MNHNS, CDR2 SASEGT. CDR3 length equals 14 residues. CDR3 residues: CASSALRAGTEAFF. As DNA, the CDR3 is TGTGCCAGCAGTGCCCTCCGGGCAGGCACTGAAGCTTTCTTT.

This clonotype was recorded a few times. The chain recombines TRBV5-1 with TRBJ2-7; 8 bases agree with TRBD2. This CDR3 has 14 residues. Trimming removed 5 bases from V and 2 bases from J; junction bases left unmatched: 6. Germline values: CDR1 SGHRS, CDR2 YFSETQ. CDR3 in DNA: TGCGCCAGCAGATCGAGCGGGAGCACCTACGAGCAGTACTTC. Amino acids: CASRSSGSTYEQYF.

Points on this clonotype: It may be a read error: a sequence one base away is much more abundant. J is TRBJ1-1 and V is TRBV11-3; no definite D call. Germline CDR1 reads SGHNT; CDR2 reads YENEEA. V lost 9 bases and J lost 8, with 22 bases in between. The CDR3 consists of 14 residues. CDR3 nucleotide sequence: TGTGCCAGAAGCCTAAAACGGGGTCCCTCAGAAGCTTTCTTT. It yields the protein CARSLKRGPSEAFF.

This clonotype has at least ten counts. The V gene is TRBV7-8, the J gene TRBJ1-1; D gene ambiguous. The CDR3 is 14 residues long. V gave up 3 bases and J gave up 0 bases, with 8 bases separating them. CDR1 is SGHVS and CDR2 is FQNEAQ in the germline V gene. The CDR3 spells CASSFTRMNTEAFF. As DNA, the CDR3 is TGTGCCAGCAGCTTCACACGAATGAACACTGAAGCTTTCTTT.

Ten or more counts support this clonotype. The V gene is TRBV6-5, the J gene TRBJ2-5; 8 nucleotides line up with TRBD2. The J segment lost 5 bases and the V segment lost 6 bases, leaving 8 bases of the junction unmatched. This CDR3 has 14 amino acids. CDR1 and CDR2 (germline): MNHEY, SVGAGI. This CDR3 reads CASRPSGRWETQYF. In DNA form, the CDR3 reads TGTGCCAGCAGACCGAGCGGGAGATGGGAGACCCAGTACTTC.

This clonotype was counted many times. The chain employs TRBV11-2 and TRBJ1-1; D not certain. The V end lost 0 bases, the J end lost 3 bases, and 8 bases lay between the germline ends. The CDR3 has 14 residues. From germline, CDR1 is SGHAT and CDR2 FQNNGV. The CDR3 loop is CASSLDRFDTEAFF. CDR3 DNA sequence: TGTGCCAGCAGCTTAGATAGGTTCGACACTGAAGCTTTCTTT.

This clonotype was counted ten times or more. J is TRBJ2-6 and V is TRBV10-3, with D possibly being TRBD2 (5 bases). Trimming stripped 10 bases from V and 0 bases from J, with 19 bases between. Germline lookup yields CDR1 ENHRY and CDR2 SYGVKD. This CDR3 comprises 17 residues. The CDR3 loop reads CATRRSEQISGANVLTF. The CDR3 DNA follows: TGTGCCACCAGGAGGAGTGAACAAATCTCTGGGGCCAACGTCCTGACTTTC.

The V call is TRBV14, the J call TRBJ2-5; 9 bases fit TRBD1. Germline CDR1 reads SGHDN; CDR2 reads FVKESK. Trimming at V came to 4 bases and at J to 5 bases, leaving 11 bases not matched to a gene. This CDR3 contains 16 residues. DNA for the CDR3: TGTGCCAGCAGCCGGCGATCCGGGACAGGGATCGAGACCCAGTACTTC. Its translation: CASSRRSGTGIETQYF.

This clonotype was recorded many times. The rearrangement joins TRBV11-1 to TRBJ2-5; possible D gene TRBD2, 6 bases. This CDR3 has 17 amino acids. Germline-derived CDR1 and CDR2 are SGHAT and FQDESV (reference sequence). V gave up 6 bases and J gave up 5 bases, with 25 bases separating them. The CDR3 here is CASRPPDGGFVMETQYF. The CDR3 region has the DNA TGTGCCAGCAGACCTCCGGACGGAGGGTTTGTAATGGAGACCCAGTACTTC. The whole variable domain, filled in from reference TRBV11-1 and TRBJ2-5, reads EAEVAQSPRYKITEKSQAVAFWCDPISGHATLYWYRQILGQGPELLVQFQDESVVDDSQLPKDRFSAERLKGVDSTLKIQPAELGDSAMYLCASRPPDGGFVMETQYFGPGTRLLVL.

This clonotype was seen repeatedly, ten times or more. V is TRBV15 and J is TRBJ1-3; no clear D gene. Germline loops: CDR1 LNHNV, CDR2 YYDKDF (reference sequence). V dropped 2 bases and J dropped 4 bases, with 9 bases sitting between them. The length of the CDR3 is 14 residues. The DNA of the CDR3 is TGTGCCACCAGCAGACCCCGCGGCGGAAACACCATATATTTT. It yields the protein CATSRPRGGNTIYF.

The chain joins TRBV24-1 to TRBJ2-2; 12 positions match TRBD1. Trimming cost V 9 bases and J 6 bases; bases outside gene matches: 1. The length of the CDR3 is 13 residues. From germline, CDR1 is KGHDR and CDR2 SFDVKD. The CDR3 nucleotides read TGTGCCACCCGGGACAGGGGGCCCGGGGAGCTGTTTTTT. Protein: CATRDRGPGELFF.

V gene TRBV7-9 combines with J gene TRBJ2-5; weak D call: TRBD1 (6 bases). V lost 5 bases, J lost 2 bases, and 15 bases lay in between. This CDR3 region has 15 residues. Germline CDR1 SEHNR, CDR2 FQNEAQ (reference sequence). The CDR3 DNA reads TGTGCCAGCAGCCCCCAGGGGTGGTTGCAAGAGACCCAGTACTTC. Translated: CASSPQGWLQETQYF.

In this sample, this clonotype turned up many times. The V gene is TRBV28, the J gene TRBJ1-5, with D uncertain. CDR3 length: 15 residues. Trimming took 6 bases from V and 0 from J, leaving 12 bases between them. Germline V lookup: CDR1 MDHEN, CDR2 SYDVKM. The CDR3 loop is CASRTTVYSNQPQHF. For the CDR3, the DNA is TGTGCCAGCAGAACGACGGTGTATAGCAATCAGCCCCAGCATTTT.

This clonotype was recorded many times. The chain combines TRBV11-2 with TRBJ1-1; no reliable D call. CDR3 length equals 13 residues. The germline V gene has CDR1 SGHAT and CDR2 FQNNGV. The V gene lost 5 bases and the J gene lost 5 bases, with 12 bases spanning the gap. This CDR3 is CASSLRRATEAFF. The CDR3 region has the DNA TGTGCCAGCAGCCTACGGAGGGCTACTGAAGCTTTCTTT.

For this clonotype: This may arise from a read error, as a much more abundant clone is one base away. J is TRBJ2-7 and V is TRBV11-2, with 8 bases lining up with TRBD2. The CDR3 contains 16 residues. Trimming at V came to 0 bases and at J to 6 bases, leaving 10 bases not matched to a gene. Germline CDR1 reads SGHAT; CDR2 reads FQNNGV. The CDR3 DNA follows: TGTGCCAGCAGCTTAGATGGAGAGCGGGAGAACTGCGAGCAGTACTTC. It translates to CASSLDGERENCEQYF.

Ten or more counts support this clonotype. This chain uses TRBV27 with TRBJ1-5; possible D gene TRBD1, 5 bases. V lost 7 bases and J 3 bases, leaving 13 bases between the germline ends. CDR3 length: 14 amino acids. Germline lookup yields CDR1 MNHEY and CDR2 SMNVEV (reference sequence). CDR3 DNA: TGTGCCAGCACAAGGAACAGGTACAATCAGCCCCAGCATTTT. This codes for CASTRNRYNQPQHF.